The rows below give T cell receptor beta chains drawn from one sample of a study of T cell responses to AZD1222 COVID-19 vaccine. Assay: immunoSEQ multiplex PCR; the TCRdb copy retains only in-frame clones and omits some. In the table there are over 95,000 clones, more than 90% of which are singletons. The sample consisted of peripheral blood, taken on day 0 of AZD1222 vaccination. The receptors stem from an adult in good health. CDR3s leave out the opening cysteine and the closing phenylalanine or tryptophan. Fields, in order: V gene, J gene, CDR3 protein.

TRBV9,TRBJ2-5,ASSVEGAPQRQY
TRBV7-3,TRBJ2-3,ASSSGQDTQY
TRBV27,TRBJ2-1,AMRGGMNNEQF
TRBV19,TRBJ2-1,ASSIQGDYNEQF
TRBV19,TRBJ2-7,ASSIGGTVSYEQY
TRBV29-1,TRBJ2-5,SFVSPGGWETQY
TRBV11-2,TRBJ2-3,ASSLGTATQY
TRBV19,TRBJ2-3,ASSPRQTRDTQY
TRBV6-5,TRBJ2-6,ASRVISGANVLT
TRBV6-5,TRBJ1-6,ASSYSGGALH
TRBV6-5,TRBJ1-6,ASSLGQGGNSPLH
TRBV6-5,TRBJ1-2,ASTAGDSGYT
TRBV5-1,TRBJ1-3,ASSSDSAISGNTIY
TRBV19,TRBJ1-2,ASSTRTGQGGYT
TRBV5-6,TRBJ1-5,ASSFWRDRGQPQH
TRBV6-1,TRBJ1-3,ASSDYRGPSGNTIY
TRBV24-1,TRBJ1-1,ATSDPDRGANTEAF
TRBV12-3/TRBV12-4,TRBJ2-7,ASSSPAGFEQY
TRBV18,TRBJ2-5,ASSPIAGVNQETQY
TRBV6-5,TRBJ1-1,ASSYDGYTEAF
TRBV28,TRBJ1-3,ASRDRVENTIY
TRBV18,TRBJ2-7,ASSRGPILEQY
TRBV27,TRBJ1-1,ASRTGGAVKAF
TRBV7-3,TRBJ2-7,ASSSSGTGVHEQY
TRBV14,TRBJ1-2,ASSQENYGYT
TRBV10-3,TRBJ2-3,AISPRESITDTQY
TRBV10-3,TRBJ1-5,AIRADAQGPQH
TRBV6-5,TRBJ2-1,ASRNTGNEQF
TRBV11-3,TRBJ2-1,ASSPPDHHNEQF
TRBV7-3,TRBJ2-3,ASSLGAGLASDTQY
TRBV2,TRBJ1-6,AVREWADSPLH
TRBV7-9,TRBJ1-1,ASTPGGGNTEAF
TRBV2,TRBJ2-5,ASSEGPPKETQY
TRBV5-1,TRBJ2-3,ASRGVGAGTDTQY
TRBV18,TRBJ2-3,ASSPPPGARDTQY
TRBV6-5,TRBJ2-3,ASKAGWYGTDTQY
TRBV19,TRBJ1-5,ASSIPGAGQPQH
TRBV19,TRBJ2-2,ASNGGIGELF
TRBV15,TRBJ2-1,ATSLGPNEQF
TRBV6-4,TRBJ1-6,ASSDWTGVNSPLH